This T cell receptor (beta chain) was documented in a study of OX40 agonist ivuxolimab in advanced cancers. The table came from immunoSEQ multiplex PCR; TCRdb's copy has only in-frame clones and leaves some out. The sample yields tens of thousands of clones, approximately 89% seen once. The sequence was collected from an adult with an advanced solid tumor such as melanoma, head and neck, liver or kidney cancer. The starting material was CD4+ or CD8+ T cells sorted from blood, obtained in a trial of the OX40 agonist ivuxolimab.

In DNA, the CDR3 is TGTGCCATCAGTGGTCGGGCTAGCGGGGGGGTCTACAATGAGCAGTTCTTC. Its protein product is CAISGRASGGVYNEQFF. The chain employs TRBV10-3 and TRBJ2-1, with 12 nucleotides matching TRBD2. CDR1 ENHRY and CDR2 SYGVKD come from the germline V gene. CDR3 length: 17 amino acids. With V trimmed by 4 bases and J by 3 bases, 7 bases remained unmatched.